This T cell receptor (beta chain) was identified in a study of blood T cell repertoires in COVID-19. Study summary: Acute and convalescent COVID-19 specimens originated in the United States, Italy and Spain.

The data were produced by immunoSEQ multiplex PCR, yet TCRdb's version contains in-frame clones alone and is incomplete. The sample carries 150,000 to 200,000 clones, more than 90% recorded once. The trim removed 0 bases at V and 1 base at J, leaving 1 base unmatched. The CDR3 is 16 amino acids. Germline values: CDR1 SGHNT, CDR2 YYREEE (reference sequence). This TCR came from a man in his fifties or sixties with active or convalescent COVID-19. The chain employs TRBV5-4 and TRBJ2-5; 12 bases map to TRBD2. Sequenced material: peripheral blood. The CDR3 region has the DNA TGTGCCAGCAGCTTGGGACTAGCGGGGGTCCAAGAGACCCAGTACTTC. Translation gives CASSLGLAGVQETQYF.